This TCR beta chain was observed in a study of cytomegalovirus exposure and HLA in healthy donors. Overall study findings and caveats: Earlier findings revealed that most TCR beta V segments proved productive either about 90% or about 30% of the time.

V was pared by 0 bases and J by 6 bases, with 9 bases between. From germline, CDR1 is SGHNT and CDR2 YYREEE (reference sequence). CDR3 size: 13 residues. Amplification used 60 Vbeta primers and 13 Jbeta primers. Produced via immunoSEQ multiplex PCR; TCRdb's table is partial and in-frame only. The sample gives approximately 150,000 clones, 60% to 80% of which show up once; around 4.6% is in the top ten. The table lists this clone with a few counts. The antigen remains undetermined. The source of this sequence is a young man in good health and CMV-seropositive. The genes are TRBV5-4 and TRBJ1-1; D remains unclear. Specimen: PBMCs. The CDR3 DNA follows: TGTGCCAGCAGCTTGGCGGGTATCGCTGAAGCTTTCTTT. Translating it yields CASSLAGIAEAFF.